This T cell receptor beta chain was observed in a study of CD8 T cells in Susac syndrome. CD8+ and CD4+ blood T cells underwent TCR beta sequencing. The individuals used as controls were healthy donors who had been matched for both age and sex. When the RNA was reverse transcribed, random hexamers were used with an input of roughly 0.5 to 1 ug. Across 54 Vbeta and 13 Jbeta, immunoSEQ multiplex PCR amplified TCR beta CDR3. TCRdb reanalysed the immunoSEQ multiplex PCR reads using MiXCR and keeps one entry per CDR3 protein. The data hold under 200,000 distinct CDR3 sequences, with around 92% observed a single time. The CDR3 is 13 amino acids. Per germline, CDR1 GTSNPN and CDR2 SVGIG (reference sequence). The V end lost 2 bases, the J end lost 1 base, and 8 bases lay between the germline ends.

The chain carries TRBV30 and TRBJ1-1; no definite D call. This receptor was identified in a human donor in good health. The sequencing input was CD4+ T cells from PBMCs. CDR3 amino acids: CAWSISWNTEAFF. The CDR3 coding sequence is TGTGCCTGGAGTATATCGTGGAACACTGAAGCTTTCTTT.